This T cell receptor beta chain stems from a study of blood T cell repertoires in COVID-19 (dated by TCRdb to about 2020). A note on the overall study: Samples covering the acute and convalescent phases of COVID-19 were provided by collaborators in the United States, Italy and Spain. The material from the prospective study consisted of cDNA or gDNA derived from T cells, B-cell-depleted T cells, or PBMCs. Subjects who had been exposed to COVID-19, were actively infected with it, or had recovered from it provided the deeply sampled blood TCRbeta repertoires that made up the dataset. A freely available public database, intended as a resource for researchers studying the immune response to SARS-CoV-2, is where the repertoires were released. Samples came from the ongoing ImmuneRACE study (first 160 participants) plus 1,254 subjects from 6 global collaborators. Sample metadata almost always included a de-identified subject ID, COVID-19 status, age in years and sex. Where HLA class I and class II types were available, the types were taken from metadata supplied by the sample provider, not from assay-based typing. Here is what the overall study found, with its caveats: The amount of clinical and demographic metadata varied by source and participant and was provided uncurated.

TCRbeta CDR3 regions were amplified from genomic DNA by means of the immunoSEQ Assay, a bias-controlled multiplex PCR. The authors' pipeline ran thus. Within the assay, amplification of reference gene primers was used to estimate how many nucleated cells each sample contained. Sequence reads were collapsed and filtered to measure the absolute abundance of every unique TCRbeta CDR3 rearrangement. For each sample, productive Simpson clonality was calculated as the square root of Simpson's diversity index over productive rearrangements. The immuneACCESS repertoire file appears here via TCRdb, limited to in-frame rearrangements. These files lack a portion of the clones; in checked studies, under half of the deficit traces to unresolved V genes, and the cause of the others is not known. V and J calls plus clone size are reproduced from that table; the DNA served to infer D and trimming. Recorded for this sample are a few hundred thousand clones; about 86% of them occurred a single time. Together, the top ten hold about 6.2% of the sample.

Samples from volunteer blood donors who had recovered from COVID-19 were contributed by a second Seattle source. Whole blood was collected in K2EDTA tubes by collaborating institutions according to the institutions' own protocols. For TCRbeta analysis, collaborators shipped samples as frozen whole blood, isolated PBMCs, or DNA extracted from either of those sample types. This clone is considered medium-sized (0.01 to 0.1%). Its antigen is unknown. Per-nucleotide qualities are absent, and no much larger clonotype sits a single base away. Sequenced: peripheral blood. The TCR sequence derives from a man aged 60 to 75 who had recovered from COVID-19.

The sequence in DNA is TGTGCCATCAGGACCGGGACTAGCGGCTCCTACGAGCAGTACTTC. It specifies CAIRTGTSGSYEQYF. The chain is assembled from TRBV10-3 and TRBJ2-7; TRBD2 agrees with 11 junctional bases. Including cysteine and phenylalanine, the CDR3 has 15 amino acids. Only the CDR3 portion is preserved as DNA: 45 bases, with reading frame beginning at the first base. V has 6 bases trimmed and J has 0 bases trimmed; junction bases matching no gene number 4. Reading the germline V gene gives CDR1 ENHRY and CDR2 SYGVKD.